This T cell receptor beta chain was documented in a study of T-cell reconstitution after alpha-beta-depleted transplantation in children. Study-wide points: Once a year had passed after transplant, T-cell counts and diversity came mostly from newly produced T cells.

Molecular barcoding with unique molecular identifiers was used for the TCRbeta library. MiXCR was run by TCRdb on the PCR reads, yielding one entry per CDR3 protein. The sample holds fewer than 500,000 distinct CDR3 sequences; over 40% are singletons and the top ten take under 30%. Of note for this clonotype: Its antigen is not identified.

The CDR3 has 15 amino acids. J lost 4 bases, V lost 7 bases, and 11 bases had no gene match. Germline CDR1 MDHEN, CDR2 SYDVKM. The rearrangement uses TRBV28 and TRBJ1-1; 8 positions match TRBD1. The receptor's source is a girl aged 2 to 10 with aplastic anemia, due to receive a stem cell transplant. The sequences come from PBMCs, collected before TCRalphabeta/CD19-depleted stem cell transplant. This chain's CDR3 is CASTLMGTGTTEAFF. CDR3 coding DNA: TGTGCCAGCACCCTTATGGGGACAGGAACCACTGAAGCTTTCTTT.